These 32 T cell receptor beta chains came from one sample sequenced in a study of T-cell reconstitution after alpha-beta-depleted transplantation in children. Preparing the TCRbeta library involved the use of unique molecular identifiers. TCRdb itself ran the PCR reads through MiXCR, one entry per CDR3 protein. The table has around 600,000 distinct CDR3 sequences, 16% seen once; the top ten hold 0.8% to 1.1%. Material: PBMCs from the stem cell graft donor, obtained from the stem cell graft. These receptors were collected from a human donor who donated a stem cell graft to a child with acute myeloid leukemia.

This clonotype was found many times. The chain employs TRBV20-1 and TRBJ2-7; 10 positions match TRBD1. Losses at the gene ends were 3 bases for V and 2 bases for J; bases not matched to a gene: 4. This CDR3 has 14 amino acids. CDR1 and CDR2 (germline): DFQATT, SNEGSKA (reference sequence). The CDR3: CSARGQGNAYEQYF. In DNA, the CDR3 is TGCAGTGCTAGGGGACAGGGGAACGCCTACGAGCAGTACTTC.

This clonotype was seen a handful of times. This chain connects TRBV5-1 to TRBJ2-1; no definite D call. This CDR3 contains 15 residues. The germline V gene has CDR1 SGHRS and CDR2 YFSETQ. The ends were cut back, 2 bases at V and 4 bases at J, with 13 bases in the middle. The CDR3 protein is CASSFQPGQYNEQFF. The CDR3 DNA follows: TGCGCCAGCAGCTTCCAACCGGGTCAATACAATGAGCAGTTCTTC.

V gene TRBV24-1 combines with J gene TRBJ2-5; unclear D gene. The CDR3 loop spans 16 amino acids. V lost 4 bases, J lost 2 bases, and 16 bases lay in between. The germline V gene has CDR1 KGHDR and CDR2 SFDVKD. The chain's CDR3 is CATSDPVGQAQETQYF. CDR3 nucleotides: TGTGCCACCAGTGACCCGGTCGGGCAGGCGCAAGAGACCCAGTACTTC.

This clonotype has more than one count but fewer than ten. The chain joins TRBV7-6 to TRBJ2-2; D is perhaps TRBD2 (7 bases). Per the germline V gene, CDR1 is SGHVS and CDR2 is FNYEAQ. The CDR3 consists of 17 residues. V was pared by 5 bases and J by 1 base, with 17 bases between. CDR3 protein: CASSHAGAPLNTGELFF. CDR3 in DNA: TGTGCCAGCAGCCACGCGGGGGCCCCCTTGAACACCGGGGAGCTGTTTTTT. The entire variable domain, with the rest obtained from reference TRBV7-6 and TRBJ2-2, is as follows: GAGVSQSPRYKVTKRGQDVALRCDPISGHVSLYWYRQALGQGPEFLTYFNYEAQQDKSGLPNDRFSAERPEGSISTLTIQRTEQRDSAMYRCASSHAGAPLNTGELFFGEGSRLTVL.

The gene calls are TRBV6-2 or TRBV6-3 and TRBJ1-3, with no clear D. The V gene's germline CDR1 is MNHEY and CDR2 SVGEGT. V was pared by 3 bases and J by 0 bases, with 18 bases between. The CDR3 sequence is 18 residues long. The CDR3 sequence: CASSYDAGWGVSGNTIYF. In DNA form, the CDR3 reads TGTGCCAGCAGTTATGATGCGGGTTGGGGAGTCTCTGGAAACACCATATATTTT.

J is TRBJ1-2 and V is TRBV4-2; no definite D call. Trimming took 0 bases from V and 7 from J, leaving 12 bases between them. The CDR3 length is 14 residues. The germline V gene encodes CDR1 LGHNA and CDR2 YNFKEQ. The CDR3 DNA sequence: TGTGCCAGCAGCCAAGATCTGAACAAAGGTGGCTACACCTTC. This sequence encodes CASSQDLNKGGYTF.

This clonotype has at least ten counts. The chain uses TRBV20-1 and TRBJ1-6; 12 bases align to TRBD1. The trim removed 5 bases at V and 9 bases at J, leaving 8 bases unmatched. Per germline, CDR1 DFQATT and CDR2 SNEGSKA (reference sequence). The CDR3 loop spans 15 amino acids. CDR3 sequence reads: CSAPPGTGGFSPLHF. The CDR3 DNA sequence: TGCAGTGCTCCTCCTGGGACAGGGGGCTTTTCACCCCTCCACTTT.

This clonotype was counted a few times. The rearrangement links TRBV4-1 to TRBJ2-2; D is unresolved. V was trimmed by 3 bases and J by 1 base, leaving 9 bases between them. CDR3 size: 15 residues. Germline loops: CDR1 MGHRA, CDR2 YSYEKL. CDR3 DNA sequence: TGCGCCAGCAGCCAGGGTGCCCAGAACACCGGGGAGCTGTTTTTT. Protein sequence: CASSQGAQNTGELFF.

Ten or more counts support this clonotype. The chain carries TRBV7-7 and TRBJ2-1; 12 bases map to TRBD2. After removal of 3 bases from V and 7 bases from J, the junction contained 4 bases not matched to a gene. Germline V CDR1 and CDR2: SSHAT, FNYEAQ (reference sequence). This CDR3 is 15 amino acids long. Here the CDR3 reads CASSLGTSGQNEQFF. Here the CDR3 DNA reads TGTGCCAGCAGCTTGGGGACTAGCGGGCAGAATGAGCAGTTCTTC. The full variable domain, its missing parts supplied by reference TRBV7-7 and TRBJ2-1, is GAGVSQSPRYKVTKRGQDVTLRCDPISSHATLYWYQQALGQGPEFLTYFNYEAQPDKSGLPSDRFSAERPEGSISTLTIQRTEQRDSAMYRCASSLGTSGQNEQFFGPGTRLTVL.

This clonotype was observed a handful of times. This chain joins TRBV27 and TRBJ2-3; TRBD1 matches at 8 bases. Germline trimming cut 5 bases from V and 3 bases from J; bases unmatched to any gene: 7. From germline, CDR1 is MNHEY and CDR2 SMNVEV (reference sequence). This CDR3 contains 15 residues. In nucleotides, the CDR3 is TGTGCCAGCAGTACTGGACAGGGAATAACAGATACGCAGTATTTT. Amino acids: CASSTGQGITDTQYF.

Ten or more counts support this clonotype. The rearrangement joins TRBV29-1 to TRBJ2-6; a weak D match, TRBD2 (5 bases). CDR1 and CDR2 from the germline V gene are SQVTM and ANQGSEA. The CDR3 consists of 15 residues. With 3 bases removed from V and 1 base from J, the gap between germline ends came to 10 bases. As DNA, the CDR3 is TGCAGCGTTGAGGATTCGGGGTCTGGGGCCAACGTCCTGACTTTC. Encoded protein: CSVEDSGSGANVLTF.

On this clonotype itself: A much larger clonotype is one base distant, so this may be a read error. The gene calls are TRBV5-1 and TRBJ2-1, with 12 bases lining up with TRBD2. The germline gives CDR1 SGHRS, CDR2 YFSETQ. The CDR3 consists of 15 residues. CDR3 sequence: CASSPTSGGNNEHFF. CDR3 nucleotide sequence: TGCGCCAGCAGCCCTACTAGCGGGGGGAACAATGAGCATTTCTTC.

This clonotype was counted many times. This chain connects TRBV7-9 to TRBJ2-1; the D gene is possibly TRBD2 (6 bases). Germline V gene sequence: CDR1 SEHNR, CDR2 FQNEAQ (reference sequence). Trimming shortened V by 3 bases and J by 2 bases, and 11 bases separated the two germline ends. There are 15 residues in the CDR3. Here the CDR3 DNA reads TGTGCCAGCAGCTTTGGGGGACTTCCCTACAATGAGCAGTTCTTC. Protein sequence: CASSFGGLPYNEQFF.

This clonotype came up a few times. The V gene is TRBV5-1, the J gene TRBJ2-5, with 9 positions matching TRBD2. The CDR3 loop spans 15 amino acids. V shed 1 base, J shed 4 bases, and the junction held 5 bases outside the gene matches. Germline-derived CDR1 and CDR2 are SGHRS and YFSETQ. The CDR3 loop is CASSLSGLASETQYF. The DNA of the CDR3 is TGCGCCAGCAGCTTGTCGGGACTAGCATCAGAGACCCAGTACTTC.

V and J are TRBV7-2 and TRBJ2-5; perhaps TRBD1 as D (5 bases). Germline assignment: CDR1 SGHTA and CDR2 FQGNSA. This CDR3 is 13 amino acids long. V dropped 2 bases and J dropped 9 bases, with 13 bases sitting between them. The CDR3 spells CASSLFPLGPQYF. The CDR3 nucleotides read TGTGCCAGCAGCTTATTCCCCCTGGGGCCCCAGTACTTC.

In this sample, this clonotype turned up a few times. The chain carries TRBV12-3 or TRBV12-4 and TRBJ2-2; D is possibly TRBD1 (6 bases). V was trimmed by 7 bases and J by 4 bases, leaving 10 bases between them. The CDR3 runs 13 residues. The CDR3, as DNA: TGTGCCAGCACTCCACAGGGCACCGGGGAGCTGTTTTTT. This encodes CASTPQGTGELFF.

V is TRBV7-2 and J is TRBJ2-1; D remains unclear. CDR3 length: 15 amino acids. Trimming pared 2 bases from V and 5 bases from J, leaving 13 bases between. The germline gives CDR1 SGHTA, CDR2 FQGNSA. The chain's CDR3 is CASSLQGIQNNEQFF. CDR3 DNA sequence: TGTGCCAGCAGCTTACAAGGGATTCAGAACAATGAGCAGTTCTTC.

V gene TRBV14 combines with J gene TRBJ2-7; 8 nucleotides align to TRBD2. The CDR3 sequence is 16 residues long. Germline CDR1 and CDR2: SGHDN and FVKESK. V lost 4 bases, J lost 2 bases, and 10 bases stayed unmatched. DNA of the CDR3: TGTGCCAGCAGCCTACTTCAGCGGGGGTCCACCTACGAGCAGTACTTC. It codes for CASSLLQRGSTYEQYF. The whole variable domain, filled in from reference TRBV14 and TRBJ2-7, reads EAGVTQFPSHSVIEKGQTVTLRCDPISGHDNLYWYRRVMGKEIKFLLHFVKESKQDESGMPNNRFLAERTGGTYSTLKVQPAELEDSGVYFCASSLLQRGSTYEQYFGPGTRLTVT.

This clonotype was seen ten or more times. The chain has TRBV29-1 and TRBJ1-1; no clear D. Trimming left V 4 bases short and J 0 bases short, with 9 bases between. Germline loops: CDR1 SQVTM, CDR2 ANQGSEA. The CDR3 runs to 13 residues. The CDR3 DNA reads TGCAGCGTTGGGTCCGGGCTGAACACTGAAGCTTTCTTT. It translates to CSVGSGLNTEAFF. The whole variable domain, filled in from reference TRBV29-1 and TRBJ1-1, reads SAVISQKPSRDICQRGTSLTIQCQVDSQVTMMFWYRQQPGQSLTLIATANQGSEATYESGFVIDKFPISRPNLTFSTLTVSNMSPEDSSIYLCSVGSGLNTEAFFGQGTRLTVV.

This clonotype was recorded many times. The chain uses TRBV29-1 and TRBJ2-3; D might be TRBD2 (6 bases). Germline V gene lookup returns CDR1 SQVTM and CDR2 ANQGSEA. V was trimmed by 7 bases and J by 5 bases, leaving 16 bases between them. CDR3 length equals 13 residues. As DNA, the CDR3 is TGCAGCGCAGGGCGCGGGGCCCAAGATACGCAGTATTTT. Amino acids: CSAGRGAQDTQYF.

V is TRBV5-1 and J is TRBJ2-7; a possible D gene is TRBD2 (5 bases). With 2 bases removed from V and 4 bases from J, the gap between germline ends came to 19 bases. CDR3 length equals 16 residues. CDR1 and CDR2 (germline): SGHRS, YFSETQ. The CDR3 DNA reads TGCGCCAGCAGCTTTTCAGTCGGGGATTCGGGATACGAGCAGTACTTC. Amino acid sequence: CASSFSVGDSGYEQYF.

This clonotype appeared many times. V is TRBV20-1 and J is TRBJ2-1, with 8 bases fitting TRBD2. Germline loops: CDR1 DFQATT, CDR2 SNEGSKA (reference sequence). The V and J ends lost 4 bases and 6 bases, in that order; junction bases with no gene match: 8. CDR3 length equals 14 residues. CDR3 coding DNA: TGCAGTGCTACCAGCGGGGGCCCTTCCAATGAGCAGTTCTTC. Translating it yields CSATSGGPSNEQFF.

V and J are TRBV7-9 and TRBJ2-5; TRBD1 or TRBD2 may be the D gene (5 bases each). The CDR3 is made up of 16 amino acids. V lost 1 base to trimming and J lost 2 bases, with 14 bases between them. Per germline, CDR1 SEHNR and CDR2 FQNEAQ (reference sequence). The CDR3 DNA is TGTGCCAGCAGCTTAGGGGTCTCGGGACCACAAGAGACCCAGTACTTC. It translates to CASSLGVSGPQETQYF.

The chain carries TRBV6-2 or TRBV6-3 and TRBJ2-1; 9 bases fit TRBD2. This CDR3 comprises 15 residues. J lost 6 bases, V lost 6 bases, and 9 bases had no gene match. Germline V gene sequence: CDR1 MNHEY, CDR2 SVGEGT. CDR3 residues: CASRPAGGRTNEQFF. CDR3 sequence (DNA): TGTGCCAGCAGGCCCGCGGGGGGGCGTACCAATGAGCAGTTCTTC.

The table lists this clonotype with many counts. V and J are TRBV6-5 and TRBJ1-1, with 7 bases fitting TRBD1. Trimming took 2 bases from V and 2 from J; bases not matched to a gene: 5. CDR3 size: 15 residues. The germline CDR1 and CDR2 sequences are MNHEY and SVGAGI. This CDR3 is CASSYQTGANTEAFF. The CDR3 nucleotides are TGTGCCAGCAGTTACCAAACAGGGGCAAACACTGAAGCTTTCTTT.

The chain couples TRBV4-3 to TRBJ2-2, with a possible D match to TRBD1 (6 bases). Trimming cost V 1 base and J 2 bases, with 8 bases left between them. Per germline, CDR1 LGHNA and CDR2 YSLEER. CDR3 length: 15 residues. CDR3 region: CASSQVQGNTGELFF. The DNA of the CDR3 is TGCGCCAGCAGCCAAGTACAGGGCAACACCGGGGAGCTGTTTTTT.

The chain carries TRBV11-2 and TRBJ1-2, with a tentative D call TRBD1 (6 bases). With 5 bases removed from V and 5 bases from J, the gap between germline ends came to 15 bases. Germline lookup yields CDR1 SGHAT and CDR2 FQNNGV. The length of the CDR3 is 14 residues. This chain's CDR3 is CASSQDSGIYGYTF. The CDR3 nucleotides read TGTGCCAGCAGCCAGGACAGTGGGATTTATGGCTACACCTTC.

This clonotype was seen more than once but under ten times. The chain joins TRBV6-2 or TRBV6-3 to TRBJ2-7; D unresolved. Per germline, CDR1 MNHEY and CDR2 SVGEGT. CDR3 length: 12 residues. The V end lost 7 bases, the J end lost 7 bases, and 14 bases lay between the germline ends. Here the CDR3 reads CASTNSYGEQYV. The CDR3 DNA sequence: TGTGCCAGCACCAACAGCTACGGGGAGCAGTACGTC.

This clonotype has only a few counts. V usage is TRBV27 and J usage is TRBJ2-1, with no clear D. Germline values: CDR1 MNHEY, CDR2 SMNVEV (reference sequence). Deletions cut 2 bases from V and 8 bases from J, with 16 bases between. The CDR3 length is 15 residues. The DNA of the CDR3 is TGTGCCAGCAGTTTAAGCCCAGGCATATTGGATGAGCAGTTCTTC. Translated, it gives CASSLSPGILDEQFF.

CDR3 nucleotides: TGTGCCAGCAGTTCGCAGCGGGGGGGCAAAGAGACCCAGTACTTC. Its translation is CASSSQRGGKETQYF. The gene calls are TRBV27 and TRBJ2-5; 10 bases line up with TRBD2. Germline assignment: CDR1 MNHEY and CDR2 SMNVEV (reference sequence). The CDR3 loop spans 15 amino acids. With V trimmed by 4 bases and J by 3 bases, 5 bases remained unmatched.

This clonotype was seen ten or more times. The chain carries TRBV6-2 or TRBV6-3 and TRBJ2-7, with 9 bases fitting TRBD1. CDR3 length: 13 amino acids. The ends lost 0 bases at V and 11 bases at J; junction bases unmatched: 5. In germline, CDR1 is MNHEY, CDR2 SVGEGT. The CDR3 nucleotides read TGTGCCAGCAGTTACTCCGGACAGGGGAAGGAGTACTTC. It is translated as CASSYSGQGKEYF.

Many counts were recorded for this clonotype. The chain carries TRBV6-2 or TRBV6-3 and TRBJ1-5; D not resolved. Germline CDR1 and CDR2: MNHEY and SVGEGT. V lost 2 bases, J lost 4 bases, and 6 bases lay in between. This CDR3 region has 13 residues. The CDR3 coding sequence is TGTGCCAGCAGTTACAGGCCTAATCAGCCCCAGCATTTT. Translated, it gives CASSYRPNQPQHF.